The 9 T cell receptor beta chains listed next were all sequenced from one sample in a study of cytomegalovirus exposure and HLA in healthy donors listed by TCRdb under 2017. Libraries came from the immunoSEQ multiplex PCR assay. For the multiplex PCR, a mixture combining 60 forward primers for TCR Vbeta segments and 13 reverse primers for TCR Jbeta segments was used. TCRdb took over this immuneACCESS table, retaining in-frame rearrangements with V and J assigned. Such tables are incomplete; in checked studies, under half of the missing clones stem from an unresolved V gene, and the remainder is unexplained. In this sample the table shows 150,000 to 200,000 clones, more than 65% of which occur a single time. The ten largest clones take up around 6% of the sample. Sequencing was carried out using PBMCs. The receptors come from a man aged 45-65 years in good health and CMV-seropositive.

Only a few counts were recorded for this clone. The chain employs TRBV5-6 and TRBJ1-3; the match to TRBD1 covers 9 bases. In germline, CDR1 is SGHDT, CDR2 YYEEEE. V gave up 4 bases and J gave up 0 bases; unmatched junction bases: 8. This CDR3 contains 17 residues. CDR3 region: CASSHGQGRISGNTIYF. CDR3 in DNA: TGTGCCAGCAGCCACGGACAGGGGAGGATCTCTGGAAACACCATATATTTT.

The chain couples TRBV19 to TRBJ2-1; 7 bases map to TRBD2. V shed 3 bases and J 5 bases; nucleotides not matched to a gene: 4. The CDR3 runs to 14 residues. CDR1 LNHDA and CDR2 SQIVND come from the germline V gene (reference sequence). CDR3 protein: CASSMGGTDNEQFF. CDR3 coding DNA: TGTGCCAGTAGTATGGGAGGGACGGACAATGAGCAGTTCTTC.

The rearrangement joins TRBV5-1 to TRBJ2-1; a possible D gene is TRBD2 (6 bases). The length of the CDR3 is 15 residues. V dropped 2 bases and J dropped 2 bases, with 11 bases sitting between them. Germline V gives CDR1 SGHRS, CDR2 YFSETQ. The CDR3 loop is CASSFTRGPYNEQFF. In nucleotides, the CDR3 is TGCGCCAGCAGCTTCACGCGGGGACCCTACAATGAGCAGTTCTTC. The full variable domain, completed using reference TRBV5-1 and TRBJ2-1, is KAGVTQTPRYLIKTRGQQVTLSCSPISGHRSVSWYQQTPGQGLQFLFEYFSETQRNKGNFPGRFSGRQFSNSRSEMNVSTLELGDSALYLCASSFTRGPYNEQFFGPGTRLTVL.

V usage is TRBV5-1 and J usage is TRBJ1-4, with D tentatively TRBD1 (5 bases). Per germline, CDR1 SGHRS and CDR2 YFSETQ. V lost 1 base and J lost 0, with 16 bases in between. This CDR3 spans 18 amino acids. The CDR3 sequence: CASSLFIQGSATNEKLFF. CDR3 nucleotide sequence: TGCGCCAGCAGCTTGTTTATCCAGGGTTCAGCAACTAATGAAAAACTGTTTTTT. The whole variable domain, remainder taken from reference TRBV5-1 and TRBJ1-4, is KAGVTQTPRYLIKTRGQQVTLSCSPISGHRSVSWYQQTPGQGLQFLFEYFSETQRNKGNFPGRFSGRQFSNSRSEMNVSTLELGDSALYLCASSLFIQGSATNEKLFFGSGTQLSVL.

V gene TRBV4-1 combines with J gene TRBJ2-5; D is ambiguous. The DNA matches TRBJ2-7 better at its end, which makes the J call doubtful. The germline gives CDR1 MGHRA, CDR2 YSYEKL. This CDR3 spans 14 amino acids. The CDR3 DNA sequence: TGCGCCAGCAGCCAAGAGTCGAGCTCCTACGAGCAGTACTTC. Translation gives CASSQESSSYEQYF.

The chain combines TRBV6-6 with TRBJ2-5; the D gene is possibly TRBD1 (5 bases). Germline-derived CDR1 and CDR2 are MNHNY and SVGAGI (reference sequence). V dropped 4 bases and J dropped 7 bases, with 10 bases sitting between them. The CDR3 has 12 amino acids. The CDR3, as DNA: TGTGCCAGCAGTTCGCTTCAGGGGACCCAGTACTTC. This codes for CASSSLQGTQYF.

The chain combines TRBV5-6 with TRBJ2-7, with D perhaps matching TRBD1 (5 bases). The CDR3 spans 13 residues. Germline lookup yields CDR1 SGHDT and CDR2 YYEEEE. V shed 4 bases and J shed 1 base, with 9 bases lying between them. The CDR3 protein is CASSLQVSYEQYF. DNA of the CDR3: TGTGCCAGCAGCCTACAGGTATCCTACGAGCAGTACTTC.

CDR3 in DNA: TGTGCCGGTAGACTAGCCCTAAACACCGGGGAGCTGTTTTTT. Translating gives CAGRLALNTGELFF. The V gene is TRBV6-1, the J gene TRBJ2-2; 7 positions match TRBD2. The length of the CDR3 is 14 residues. The V segment lost 11 bases and the J segment 2 bases; nucleotides outside the gene matches: 8. Germline V gene lookup returns CDR1 MNHNS and CDR2 SASEGT.

The chain has TRBV28 and TRBJ2-1; 7 bases fit TRBD2. With V trimmed by 5 bases and J by 6 bases, 10 bases remained unmatched. CDR1 MDHEN and CDR2 SYDVKM come from the germline V gene. The CDR3 totals 15 residues. The CDR3, as DNA: TGTGCCAGCAGTCCTCAAATAGCGGGTCTCAATGAGCAGTTCTTC. As protein: CASSPQIAGLNEQFF.